This record concerns one T cell receptor (beta chain) sequence. At one boundary the junction diverges from the germline segment, which might be a read error. The sample belongs to a study of CD8+CD57+ T cells in acquired aplastic anemia. TCR beta VDJ combinations and CDR3 sequences were profiled from genomic DNA. From the reads, TCRdb called clonotypes with MiXCR, one entry per CDR3 protein. The table has 150,000 to 200,000 distinct CDR3 sequences, nearly 50% seen once; the top ten hold 10% to 15%. Germline values: CDR1 ENHRY, CDR2 SYGVKD. The CDR3 is made up of 12 amino acids. Flow cytometry had shown expanded CD8+CD57+ cells in the patients chosen for sequencing. All patients were therapy-naive when blood was sampled.

The chain combines TRBV10-3 with TRBJ1-2; TRBD1 agrees at 8 bases. What was sequenced was sorted CD4+, CD8+, or CD8+CD57+ T cells (not recorded which) from PBMCs. The TCR comes from a human donor with aplastic anemia. As DNA, the CDR3 is TGTGCCAACAGTGACAGGGGCTATGGCTACACCTTC. This encodes CANSDRGYGYTF.